The 5 T cell receptor beta chains in this list originate from one sample, sequenced in a study of blood T cell repertoires in COVID-19. Using immunoSEQ multiplex PCR, the repertoire was profiled, and TCRdb retains in-frame clones only, with some absent. This sample carries about 69,000 clones, 75% to 90% of them seen once, and the ten largest clones take under 35%. The sample taken for sequencing was peripheral blood. These receptors originate from a human donor in a cohort sampled during active COVID-19.

This chain connects TRBV5-5 to TRBJ2-5; 11 bases match TRBD2. The germline V gene has CDR1 SGHKS and CDR2 YYEKEE (reference sequence). The ends lost 6 bases at V and 1 base at J; junction bases unmatched: 5. The CDR3 covers 15 residues. Written as DNA, the CDR3 is TGTGCCAGCACCCAACTAGCGGGGGTCCAAGAGACCCAGTACTTC. Amino acid sequence: CASTQLAGVQETQYF.

The J gene is TRBJ2-7, the V gene TRBV7-2; no definite D call. CDR3 length equals 14 residues. V was shortened by 1 base and J by 0 bases, with 7 bases between the two germline ends. CDR1 and CDR2 (germline): SGHTA, FQGNSA. The CDR3 here is CASSLDPRSYEQYF. In DNA, the CDR3 is TGTGCCAGCAGCTTAGATCCCCGCTCCTACGAGCAGTACTTC.

This clone was observed a few times. This sequence joins TRBV7-3 and TRBJ1-2; 10 bases agree with TRBD1. The J segment lost 7 bases and the V segment lost 2 bases, leaving 4 bases of the junction unmatched. The CDR3 has 14 residues. Germline-derived CDR1 and CDR2 are SGHTA and FQGTGA. In DNA form, the CDR3 reads TGTGCCAGCAGCTTACGAGGGACAGGGGTTGGCTACACCTTC. Protein sequence: CASSLRGTGVGYTF.

The V and J genes are TRBV7-3 and TRBJ2-2; perhaps TRBD2 as D (6 bases). V shed 8 bases and J shed 1 base, with 11 bases lying between them. Germline-derived CDR1 and CDR2 are SGHTA and FQGTGA. This CDR3 has 14 amino acids. The CDR3 here is CASSGTGNTGELFF. The CDR3, as DNA: TGTGCCAGCTCCGGGACTGGGAACACCGGGGAGCTGTTTTTT.

CDR3 DNA: TGTGCCAGTACTTACCGGGGGAACTCCTATAATTCACCCCTCCACTTT. Translating it yields CASTYRGNSYNSPLHF. This sequence joins TRBV19 and TRBJ1-6, with D tentatively TRBD1 (5 bases). In germline, CDR1 is LNHDA, CDR2 SQIVND (reference sequence). This CDR3 contains 16 residues. V gave up 7 bases and J gave up 0 bases, with 13 bases separating them.